This passage covers 14 T cell receptor beta chains from one sample sequenced in a study of blood T cell repertoires in COVID-19. Libraries were prepared by immunoSEQ multiplex PCR; TCRdb keeps only in-frame clonotypes and omits some of them. Of about 180,000 clones in the sample, about 91% were seen once. The sequenced sample consisted of peripheral blood. The receptors here all came from a woman aged 25 to 39 with acute or convalescent COVID-19.

The chain recombines TRBV30 with TRBJ2-1, with D perhaps matching TRBD1 (7 bases). The CDR3 extends over 14 amino acids. CDR1 and CDR2 from the germline V gene are GTSNPN and SVGIG (reference sequence). The germline V and J ends were trimmed by 3 bases and 2 bases, with 11 bases remaining between them. CDR3 in amino acids: CAWSGRGAYNEQFF. The CDR3 region has the DNA TGTGCCTGGAGCGGCAGGGGGGCCTACAATGAGCAGTTCTTC.

This clone has only a few counts. The chain has TRBV5-5 and TRBJ2-1; D perhaps matches TRBD2 (6 bases). The CDR3 is 15 amino acids. The V gene lost 2 bases and the J gene lost 8 bases, with 17 bases spanning the gap. Germline V gene sequence: CDR1 SGHKS, CDR2 YYEKEE (reference sequence). CDR3 in DNA: TGTGCCAGCAGCTTAGGAGGGAGTCGTTCCCATGAGCAGTTCTTC. Translated: CASSLGGSRSHEQFF.

The rearrangement uses TRBV7-8 and TRBJ2-1, with a weak D call TRBD1 (6 bases). Trimming took off 1 base at V and 4 bases at J, with 11 bases between the two ends. The CDR3 runs 15 residues. CDR1 and CDR2 (germline): SGHVS, FQNEAQ. The CDR3 DNA reads TGTGCCAGCAGCTTAGGAGGGGGTACTTACAATGAGCAGTTCTTC. Translation gives CASSLGGGTYNEQFF.

This clone was detected only a few times. This rearrangement joins TRBV11-3 to TRBJ1-6; D is uncertain. V was pared by 4 bases and J by 0 bases, with 7 bases between. The germline V gene has CDR1 SGHNT and CDR2 YENEEA. CDR3 length: 15 residues. CDR3 region: CASSSGYSYNSPLHF. CDR3 DNA: TGTGCCAGCAGCTCCGGTTACTCCTATAATTCACCCCTCCACTTT.

The chain is built from TRBV19 and TRBJ1-5; D is possibly TRBD1 (5 bases). Trimming stripped 3 bases from V and 4 bases from J, with 10 bases between. From germline, CDR1 is LNHDA and CDR2 SQIVND (reference sequence). The CDR3 contains 14 residues. The CDR3 nucleotides read TGTGCCAGTAGTATCGACAGCCAGAATCAGCCCCAGCATTTT. It is translated as CASSIDSQNQPQHF.

There are a few counts of this clone. This chain joins TRBV5-1 and TRBJ2-2; 11 nucleotides agree with TRBD2. The CDR3 consists of 17 residues. Losses at the gene ends were 4 bases for V and 5 bases for J; bases not matched to a gene: 10. CDR1 and CDR2 from the germline V gene are SGHRS and YFSETQ. In nucleotides, the CDR3 is TGCGCCAGCAGCAAGGGACTAGCGGACAGATCAACCGGGGAGCTGTTTTTT. It encodes CASSKGLADRSTGELFF.

The gene calls are TRBV28 and TRBJ2-3; D perhaps matches TRBD2 (5 bases). Germline V gene data show CDR1 as MDHEN and CDR2 as SYDVKM. With 1 base removed from V and 3 bases from J, the gap between germline ends came to 14 bases. There are 16 residues in the CDR3. The CDR3 spells CASSLLRNGETDTQYF. For the CDR3, the DNA is TGTGCCAGCAGTTTATTGCGGAACGGGGAAACAGATACGCAGTATTTT.

V usage is TRBV2 and J usage is TRBJ2-7; perhaps TRBD2 as D (6 bases). The CDR3 covers 12 residues. V was trimmed by 8 bases and J by 2 bases, leaving 10 bases between them. Looked up from germline, CDR1 is SNHLY and CDR2 is FYNNEI. CDR3 DNA sequence: TGTGCCAGCCGGGGAGGAACCTACGAGCAGTACTTC. Translating gives CASRGGTYEQYF.

The chain joins TRBV21-1 to TRBJ2-7; no check of the table's D call, TRBD2, against the DNA was made. TRBV21-1 is termed a pseudogene. The CDR3 has 14 amino acids. CDR3 nucleotide sequence: TGTGTCAGCTGGTGGCGGGACCCTCGGGTATGGCAGTACTTC. Its translation is CVSWWRDPRVWQYF.

In this sample, this clone turned up once. V usage is TRBV10-3 and J usage is TRBJ2-2; 8 bases match TRBD1. The junction had 3 bases not matched to a gene; V was cut back by 2 bases and J by 7 bases. The length of the CDR3 is 14 residues. Germline values: CDR1 ENHRY, CDR2 SYGVKD. DNA of the CDR3: TGTGCCATCAGTGAGGCAGGGGGCTACGGGGAGCTGTTTTTT. It codes for CAISEAGGYGELFF.

The rearrangement uses TRBV28 and TRBJ1-5; D call uncertain. Per the germline V gene, CDR1 is MDHEN and CDR2 is SYDVKM. Between the trimmed V and J ends, which lost 7 bases and 3 bases, there was a span of 10 bases. CDR3 length: 13 amino acids. The DNA for the CDR3 is TGTGCCAGCAATGAACAGACCAATCAGCCCCAGCATTTT. It yields the protein CASNEQTNQPQHF. Using reference TRBV28 and TRBJ1-5 for the parts outside the CDR3, the full variable domain is DVKVTQSSRYLVKRTGEKVFLECVQDMDHENMFWYRQDPGLGLRLIYFSYDVKMKEKGDIPEGYSVSREKKERFSLILESASTNQTSMYLCASNEQTNQPQHFGDGTRLSIL.

The chain joins TRBV7-8 to TRBJ1-5; D may be TRBD1 (6 bases). Trimming stripped 5 bases from V and 6 bases from J, with 14 bases between. This CDR3 region has 14 residues. Per germline, CDR1 SGHVS and CDR2 FQNEAQ. The CDR3 DNA sequence: TGTGCCAGCAGCCTGGGCCTCAGGGGTCAGCCCCAGCATTTT. Its translation is CASSLGLRGQPQHF.

The J gene is TRBJ2-5, the V gene TRBV19; D might be TRBD2 (5 bases). Trimming took 3 bases from V and 2 from J, leaving 10 bases between them. This CDR3 has 14 residues. The germline V gene encodes CDR1 LNHDA and CDR2 SQIVND (reference sequence). The CDR3 protein is CASSITLAQETQYF. CDR3 in DNA: TGTGCCAGTAGTATTACGCTAGCACAAGAGACCCAGTACTTC.

The gene calls are TRBV6-5 and TRBJ1-3; D might be TRBD1 (5 bases). V dropped 7 bases and J dropped 4 bases, with 11 bases sitting between them. CDR3 length: 13 residues. CDR1 and CDR2 from the germline V gene are MNHEY and SVGAGI. CDR3 nucleotides: TGTGCCAGCATGGAGGGGCCCGGAAACACCATATATTTT. Protein product: CASMEGPGNTIYF.